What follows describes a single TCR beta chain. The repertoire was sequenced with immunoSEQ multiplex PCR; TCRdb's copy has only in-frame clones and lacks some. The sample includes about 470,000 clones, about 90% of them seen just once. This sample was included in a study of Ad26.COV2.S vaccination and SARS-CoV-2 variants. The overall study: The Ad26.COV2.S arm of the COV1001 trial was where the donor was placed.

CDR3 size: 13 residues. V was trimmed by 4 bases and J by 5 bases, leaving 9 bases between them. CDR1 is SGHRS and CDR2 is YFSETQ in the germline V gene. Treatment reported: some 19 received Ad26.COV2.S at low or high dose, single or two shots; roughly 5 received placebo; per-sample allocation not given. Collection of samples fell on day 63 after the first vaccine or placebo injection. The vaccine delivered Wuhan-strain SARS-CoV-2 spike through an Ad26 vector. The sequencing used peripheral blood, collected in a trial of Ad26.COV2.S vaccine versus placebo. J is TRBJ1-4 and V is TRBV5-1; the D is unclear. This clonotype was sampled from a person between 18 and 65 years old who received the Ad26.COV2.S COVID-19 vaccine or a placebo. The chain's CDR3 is CASSRTLNEKLFF. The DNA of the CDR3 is TGCGCCAGCAGCCGAACCCTAAATGAAAAACTGTTTTTT.